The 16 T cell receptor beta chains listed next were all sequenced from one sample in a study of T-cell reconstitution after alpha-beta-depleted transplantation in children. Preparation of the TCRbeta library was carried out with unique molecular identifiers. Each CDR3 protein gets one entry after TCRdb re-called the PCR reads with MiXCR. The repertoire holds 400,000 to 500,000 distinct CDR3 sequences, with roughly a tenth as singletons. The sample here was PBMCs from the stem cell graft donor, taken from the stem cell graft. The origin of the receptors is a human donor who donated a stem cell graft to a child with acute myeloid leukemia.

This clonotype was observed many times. CDR3: CSARVRPNTEAFF. The DNA for the CDR3 is TGCAGTGCTAGAGTTAGGCCGAACACTGAAGCTTTCTTT. V is TRBV20-1 and J is TRBJ1-1; D not resolved. Germline loops: CDR1 DFQATT, CDR2 SNEGSKA (reference sequence). V was clipped by 1 base and J by 1 base, with 7 bases between them. CDR3 length: 13 amino acids.

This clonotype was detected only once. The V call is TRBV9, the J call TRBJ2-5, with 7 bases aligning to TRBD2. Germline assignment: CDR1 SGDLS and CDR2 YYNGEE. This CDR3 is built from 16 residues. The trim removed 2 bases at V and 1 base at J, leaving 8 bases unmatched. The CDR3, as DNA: TGTGCCAGCAGCGTTTCTCCGCGCGGGGGCCAAGAGACCCAGTACTTC. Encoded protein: CASSVSPRGGQETQYF.

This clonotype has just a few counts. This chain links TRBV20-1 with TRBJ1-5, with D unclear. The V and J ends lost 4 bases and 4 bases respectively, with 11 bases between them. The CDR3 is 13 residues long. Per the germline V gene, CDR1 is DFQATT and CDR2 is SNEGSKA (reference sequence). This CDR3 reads CSAILDGNQPQHF. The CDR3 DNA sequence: TGCAGTGCTATACTGGACGGAAATCAGCCCCAGCATTTT.

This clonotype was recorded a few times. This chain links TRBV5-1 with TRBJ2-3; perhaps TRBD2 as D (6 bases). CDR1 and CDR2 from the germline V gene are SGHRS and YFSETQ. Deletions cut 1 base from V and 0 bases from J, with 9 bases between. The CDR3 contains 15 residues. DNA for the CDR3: TGCGCCAGCAGCTTGTCTAGCGTGAGCACAGATACGCAGTATTTT. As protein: CASSLSSVSTDTQYF.

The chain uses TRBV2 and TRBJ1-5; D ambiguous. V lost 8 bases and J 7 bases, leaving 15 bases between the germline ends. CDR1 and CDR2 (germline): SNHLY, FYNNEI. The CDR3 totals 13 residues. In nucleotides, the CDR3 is TGTGCCAGCCTCGTTGACTCTTCCCAGCCCCAGCATTTT. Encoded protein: CASLVDSSQPQHF.

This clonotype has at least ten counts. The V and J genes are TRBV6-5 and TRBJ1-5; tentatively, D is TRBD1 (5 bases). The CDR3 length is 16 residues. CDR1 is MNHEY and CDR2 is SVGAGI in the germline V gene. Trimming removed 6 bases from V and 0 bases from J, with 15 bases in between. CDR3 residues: CASRGLQGYSNQPQHF. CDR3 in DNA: TGTGCCAGCAGGGGTTTGCAGGGATATAGCAATCAGCCCCAGCATTTT.

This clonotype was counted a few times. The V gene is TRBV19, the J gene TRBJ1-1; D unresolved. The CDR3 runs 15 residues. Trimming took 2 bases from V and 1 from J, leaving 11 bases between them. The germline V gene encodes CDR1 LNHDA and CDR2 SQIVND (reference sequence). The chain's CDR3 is CASSINTRQNTEAFF. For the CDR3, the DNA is TGTGCCAGTAGTATAAATACAAGACAGAACACTGAAGCTTTCTTT.

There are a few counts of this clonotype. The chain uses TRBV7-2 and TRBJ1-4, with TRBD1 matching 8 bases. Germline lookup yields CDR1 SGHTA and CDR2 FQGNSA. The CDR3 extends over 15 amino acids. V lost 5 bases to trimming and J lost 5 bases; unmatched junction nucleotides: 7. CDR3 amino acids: CASSVYRGTNEKLFF. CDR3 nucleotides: TGTGCCAGCAGCGTATACAGGGGGACCAATGAAAAACTGTTTTTT.

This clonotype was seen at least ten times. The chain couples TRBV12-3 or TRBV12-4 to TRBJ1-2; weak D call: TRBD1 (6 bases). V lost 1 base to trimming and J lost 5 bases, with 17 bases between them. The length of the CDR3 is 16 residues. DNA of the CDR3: TGTGCCAGCAGTTTAGTTCGGACAGCGGGAGGATATGGCTACACCTTC. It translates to CASSLVRTAGGYGYTF.

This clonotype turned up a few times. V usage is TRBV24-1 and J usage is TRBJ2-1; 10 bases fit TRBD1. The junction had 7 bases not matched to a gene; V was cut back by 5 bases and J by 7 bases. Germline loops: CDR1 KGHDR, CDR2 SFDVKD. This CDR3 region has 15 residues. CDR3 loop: CATSATTGGINEQFF. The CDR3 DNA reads TGTGCCACCAGTGCCACGACAGGGGGCATTAATGAGCAGTTCTTC.

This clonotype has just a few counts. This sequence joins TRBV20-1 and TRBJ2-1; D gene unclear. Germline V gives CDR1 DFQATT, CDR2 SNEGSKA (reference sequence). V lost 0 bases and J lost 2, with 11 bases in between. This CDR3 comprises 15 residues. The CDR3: CSARDITETYNEQFF. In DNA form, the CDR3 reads TGCAGTGCTAGAGATATTACAGAAACCTACAATGAGCAGTTCTTC.

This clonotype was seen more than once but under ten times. The DNA for the CDR3 is TGTGCCAGCAGTTCAGGGAGCCACGAGCAGTACTTC. Protein sequence: CASSSGSHEQYF. The chain is built from TRBV6-6 and TRBJ2-7, with D perhaps given as TRBD1 or TRBD2 (5 bases each). Trimming shortened V by 4 bases and J by 5 bases, and 9 bases separated the two germline ends. The CDR3 has 12 amino acids. CDR1 is MNHNY and CDR2 is SVGAGI in the germline V gene (reference sequence).

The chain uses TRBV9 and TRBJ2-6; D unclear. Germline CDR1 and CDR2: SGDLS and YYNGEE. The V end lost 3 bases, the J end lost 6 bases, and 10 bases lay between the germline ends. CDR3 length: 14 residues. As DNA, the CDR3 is TGTGCCAGCAGCGCACGGTCCCTGGCCAACGTCCTGACTTTC. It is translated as CASSARSLANVLTF.

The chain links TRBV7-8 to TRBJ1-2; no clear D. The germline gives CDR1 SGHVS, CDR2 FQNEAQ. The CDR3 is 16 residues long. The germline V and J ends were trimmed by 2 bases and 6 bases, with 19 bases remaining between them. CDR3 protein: CASSLTPVEKVHGYTF. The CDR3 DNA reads TGTGCCAGCAGCTTAACCCCAGTCGAGAAGGTTCATGGCTACACCTTC.

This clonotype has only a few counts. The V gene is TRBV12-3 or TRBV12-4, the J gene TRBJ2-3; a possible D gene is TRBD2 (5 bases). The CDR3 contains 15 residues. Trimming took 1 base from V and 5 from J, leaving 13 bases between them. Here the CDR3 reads CASSLDSVWRDTQYF. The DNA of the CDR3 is TGTGCCAGCAGTTTAGATAGCGTTTGGAGAGATACGCAGTATTTT.

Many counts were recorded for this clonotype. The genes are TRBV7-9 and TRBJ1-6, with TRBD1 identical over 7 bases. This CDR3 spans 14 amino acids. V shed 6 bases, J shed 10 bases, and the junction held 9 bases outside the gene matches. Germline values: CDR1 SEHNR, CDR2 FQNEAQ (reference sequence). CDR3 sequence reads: CASRSTGEGSPLHF. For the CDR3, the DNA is TGTGCCAGCAGGTCAACAGGGGAGGGGTCACCCCTCCACTTT.